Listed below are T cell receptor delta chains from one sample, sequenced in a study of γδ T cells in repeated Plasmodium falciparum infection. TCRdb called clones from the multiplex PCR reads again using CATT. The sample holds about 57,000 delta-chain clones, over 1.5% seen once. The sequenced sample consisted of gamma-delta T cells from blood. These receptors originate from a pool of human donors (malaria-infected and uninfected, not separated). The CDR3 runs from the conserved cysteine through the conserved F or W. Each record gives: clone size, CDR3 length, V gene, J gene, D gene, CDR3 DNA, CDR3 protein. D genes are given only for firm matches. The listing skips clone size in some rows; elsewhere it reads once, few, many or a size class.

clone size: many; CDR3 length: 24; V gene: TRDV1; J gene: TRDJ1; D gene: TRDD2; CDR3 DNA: TGTGCTCTTGGGCCCTATTCCTTCCTACGGCCCGGGGATGCCGCCCGACTGTACACCGATAAACTCATCTTT; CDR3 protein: CALGPYSFLRPGDAARLYTDKLIF
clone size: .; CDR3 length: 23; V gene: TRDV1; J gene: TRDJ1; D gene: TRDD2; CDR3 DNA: TGTGCTCTTTGGGAATTCCGGCGGCCTTCCTATCGTGTCGGGCTACTCTACACCGATAAACTCACCTTT; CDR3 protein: CALWEFRRPSYRVGLLYTDKLTF
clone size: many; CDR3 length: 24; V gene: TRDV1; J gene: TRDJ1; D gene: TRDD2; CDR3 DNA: TGTGCTCTTGGTACCTGCCTATCGTATGCCTTCCTACGGAGTGGGGGACTCGGTACCGATAAACTCATCTTT; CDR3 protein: CALGTCLSYAFLRSGGLGTDKLIF
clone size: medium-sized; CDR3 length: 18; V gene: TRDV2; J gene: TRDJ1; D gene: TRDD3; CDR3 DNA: TGTGCCTGTGACACCATATCGCCCCGGGGGATCCTAACCGATAAACTCATCTTT; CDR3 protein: CACDTISPRGILTDKLIF
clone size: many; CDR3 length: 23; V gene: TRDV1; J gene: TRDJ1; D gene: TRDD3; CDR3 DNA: TGTGCTCTTGGGGAGCCCATCCGGGTCCTACGGAATTTACTGGGGGATTATACCGATAAACTCATCTTT; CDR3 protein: CALGEPIRVLRNLLGDYTDKLIF
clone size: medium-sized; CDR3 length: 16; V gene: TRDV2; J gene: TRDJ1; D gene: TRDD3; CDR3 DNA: TGTGCCTGGGGATTCTCGTACTGGGGGATACTCGATAAACTCATCTTT; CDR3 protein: CAWGFSYWGILDKLIF
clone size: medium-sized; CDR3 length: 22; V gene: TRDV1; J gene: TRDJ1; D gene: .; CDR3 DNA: TGTGCTCTTGGGGAACCCGGTCCCTTTTGCCGTACGGTGGCCGGGTGCACCGATAAACTCATCTTT; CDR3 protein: CALGEPGPFCRTVAGCTDKLIF
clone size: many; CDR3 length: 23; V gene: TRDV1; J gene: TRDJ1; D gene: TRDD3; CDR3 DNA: TGTGCTCTTGGGGAACCAATGTCCCTCGACGTCCTTCAATGGGGGACCTACACCGATAAACTCATCTTT; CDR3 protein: CALGEPMSLDVLQWGTYTDKLIF
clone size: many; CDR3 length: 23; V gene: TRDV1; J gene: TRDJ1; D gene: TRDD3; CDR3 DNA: TGTGCTCTTGGGGAACTCTCTGGATACTGGGGGACCCTTTCTTCCCATTGCACCGATAAACTCATCTTT; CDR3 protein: CALGELSGYWGTLSSHCTDKLIF
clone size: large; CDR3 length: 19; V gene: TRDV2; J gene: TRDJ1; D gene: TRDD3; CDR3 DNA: TGTGCCTGTGACGCCCTCATGGGGACTGGGGGATCGTACACCGATAAACTCATCTTT; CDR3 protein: CACDALMGTGGSYTDKLIF
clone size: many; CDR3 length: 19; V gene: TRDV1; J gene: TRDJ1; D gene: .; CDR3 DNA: TGTGCTCTTGGGGAAGATGCCTACTTGGGATGGCAGTACACCGATAAACTCATCTTT; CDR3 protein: CALGEDAYLGWQYTDKLIF
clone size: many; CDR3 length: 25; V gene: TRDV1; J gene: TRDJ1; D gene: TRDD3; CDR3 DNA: TGTGCTCTTGGGGTACTCTTCCCTTTTTCCCGACCTTCGGGAATTTACTGGGGACGCACCGATAAACTCATCTTT; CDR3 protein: CALGVLFPFSRPSGIYWGRTDKLIF
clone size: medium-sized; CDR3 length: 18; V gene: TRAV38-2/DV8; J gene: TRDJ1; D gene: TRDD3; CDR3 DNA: TGTGCTTATAGGAGCAGGTACACTACTACTGGGGGATATTATAAACTCATCTTT; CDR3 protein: CAYRSRYTTTGGYYKLIF
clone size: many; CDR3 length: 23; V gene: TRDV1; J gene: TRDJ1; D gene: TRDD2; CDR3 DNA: TGTGCTCTTGGGATTCCTTCCTACGTTCCGCTCCATATGGGACTTCACCCCACCGATAAACTCATCTTT; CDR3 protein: CALGIPSYVPLHMGLHPTDKLIF
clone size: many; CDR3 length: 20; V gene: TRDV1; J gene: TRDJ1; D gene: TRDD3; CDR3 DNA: TGTGCTCTTGGGATTCCTTGGGTCTACCCAGACTGGGGGTACACCGATAAACTCATCTTT; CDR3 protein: CALGIPWVYPDWGYTDKLIF
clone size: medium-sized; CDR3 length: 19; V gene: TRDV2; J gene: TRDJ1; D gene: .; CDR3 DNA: TGTGCCTGTGACACCGTACTCGCGGGCCCTATCGGAAGCACCGATAAACTCATCTTT; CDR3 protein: CACDTVLAGPIGSTDKLIF
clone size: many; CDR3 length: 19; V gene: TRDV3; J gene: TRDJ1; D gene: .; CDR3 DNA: TGTGCCTTAAGCGCGCCTTTACCCTTCTCATTTTCGTACACCGATAAACTCATCTTT; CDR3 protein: CALSAPLPFSFSYTDKLIF
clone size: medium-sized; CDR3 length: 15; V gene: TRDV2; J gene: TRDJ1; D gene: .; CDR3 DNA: TGTGCCTGTGACACGCTCGGGGAGTACACCGATAAACTCATCTTT; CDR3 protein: CACDTLGEYTDKLIF
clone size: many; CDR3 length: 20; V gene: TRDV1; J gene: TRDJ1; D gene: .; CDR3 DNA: TGTGCTCTTGGGGGTACGCCCGCGGGATGTGGGGTTCAGTACACCGATAAACTCATCTTT; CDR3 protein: CALGGTPAGCGVQYTDKLIF
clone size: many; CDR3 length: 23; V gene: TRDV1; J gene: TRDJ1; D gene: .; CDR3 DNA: .; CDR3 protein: CALGDSRPFPTSAYWGIPYKLIF
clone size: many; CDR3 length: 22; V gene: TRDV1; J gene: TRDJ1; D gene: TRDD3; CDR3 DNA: TGTGCTCTTGGGGAATTCAGGTTCGCCGCTACGTCCTGGGGGACGTACACCGATAAACTCATCTTT; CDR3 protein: CALGEFRFAATSWGTYTDKLIF
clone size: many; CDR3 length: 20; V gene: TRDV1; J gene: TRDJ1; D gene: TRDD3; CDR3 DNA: TGTGCTCTTGGGGCCGGCGACTTGGGGATAACTTGGGTGAACACCGATAAACTCATCTTT; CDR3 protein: CALGAGDLGITWVNTDKLIF
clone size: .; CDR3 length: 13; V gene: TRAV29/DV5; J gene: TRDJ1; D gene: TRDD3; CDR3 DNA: TGTGCAGCAAGCCAACTGGGGGATGGAAAACCCATCTTT; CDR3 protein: CAASQLGDGKPIF
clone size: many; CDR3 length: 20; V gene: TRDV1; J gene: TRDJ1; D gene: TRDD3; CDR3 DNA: TGTGCTCTTGGGGAACTTTGGTCCTACGTGGGATACGCAGACACCGATAAACTCATCTTT; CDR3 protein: CALGELWSYVGYADTDKLIF
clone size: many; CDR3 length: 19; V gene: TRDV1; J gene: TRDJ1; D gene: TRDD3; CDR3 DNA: TGTGCTCTTGGGGTATTTCGGGGGGGGATACGTAAAACATCCGATAAACTCATCTTT; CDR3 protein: CALGVFRGGIRKTSDKLIF
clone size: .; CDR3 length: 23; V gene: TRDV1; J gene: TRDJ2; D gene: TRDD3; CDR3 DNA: TGTGCTCTTGGAGCCTTCAAACCCACACTGGGGGATACCCCTCCCCTCCTAACAGCACAACTCTTCTTT; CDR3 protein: CALGAFKPTLGDTPPLLTAQLFF
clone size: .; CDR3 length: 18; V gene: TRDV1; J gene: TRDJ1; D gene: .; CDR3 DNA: TGTGCTCTTGGGGAAAACCTCGGAGGGTGGGGGCCGTACGATAAACTCATCTTT; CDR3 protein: CALGENLGGWGPYDKLIF
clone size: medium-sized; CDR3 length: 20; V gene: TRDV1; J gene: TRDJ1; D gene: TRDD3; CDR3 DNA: TGTGCTCTTGGGGACCTTTCCTACCGGTACTGGGGGATTATTTCCGATAAACTCATCTTT; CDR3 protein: CALGDLSYRYWGIISDKLIF
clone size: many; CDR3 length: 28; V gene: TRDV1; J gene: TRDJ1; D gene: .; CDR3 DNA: TGTGCTCTTGGGGAACCAGGCCCTTCCTACTCCTGTTTACTGGGGGATCGCCGTTGTCCGTTGTACACCGATAAACTCATCTTT; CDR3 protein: CALGEPGPSYSCLLGDRRCPLYTDKLIF
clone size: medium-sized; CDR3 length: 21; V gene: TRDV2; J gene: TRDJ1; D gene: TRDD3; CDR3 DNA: TGTGCCTGTGACACCGCATGGGGTACTGGGGGATACTATCCGTACACCGATAAACTCATCTTT; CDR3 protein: CACDTAWGTGGYYPYTDKLIF
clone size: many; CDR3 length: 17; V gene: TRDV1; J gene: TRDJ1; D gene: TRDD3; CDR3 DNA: TGTGCTCTTGGGGAACTACTCTGGGGGATACATACCGATAAACTCATCTTT; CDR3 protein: CALGELLWGIHTDKLIF
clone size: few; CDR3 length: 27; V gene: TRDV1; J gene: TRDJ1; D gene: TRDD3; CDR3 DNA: TGTGCCCTTGGGGAACTATTTTCTCTCCACAGACCCTACTGGGGGGGATACGCTGGGTTAAGAGCCGATAAACTCATCTTT; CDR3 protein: CALGELFSLHRPYWGGYAGLRADKLIF
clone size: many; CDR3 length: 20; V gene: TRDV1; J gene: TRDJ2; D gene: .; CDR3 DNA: TGTGCTCTTGGGGAACTTCCGAGTGTAAGGGGAGTGAGCTTGACAGCACAACTCTTCTTT; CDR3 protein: CALGELPSVRGVSLTAQLFF
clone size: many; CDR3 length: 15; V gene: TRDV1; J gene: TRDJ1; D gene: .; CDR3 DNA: TGTGCTCTTGGGGATCAACGCCTGCGGAGAGATAAACTCATCTTT; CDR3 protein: CALGDQRLRRDKLIF
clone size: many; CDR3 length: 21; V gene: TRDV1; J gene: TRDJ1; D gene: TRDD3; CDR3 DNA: TGTGCTCTTGGGGACCATTCCTTTTGGGGGATACAAGGGTTGTACACCGATAAACTCATCTTT; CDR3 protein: CALGDHSFWGIQGLYTDKLIF
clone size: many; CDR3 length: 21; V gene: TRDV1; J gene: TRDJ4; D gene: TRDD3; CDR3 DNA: TGTGCTCTTGGGGAACCAAAACACTGGGGGGTTGGGTCTGATTCCGCCAGACCCCTGATCTTT; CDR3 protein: CALGEPKHWGVGSDSARPLIF
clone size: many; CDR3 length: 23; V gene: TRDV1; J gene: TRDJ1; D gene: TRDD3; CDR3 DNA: TGTGCTCTTGGGGCAACGGTACCCTCCCCTACTGGGGGATACGCTGGGTGGTCCGATAAACTCATCTTT; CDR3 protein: CALGATVPSPTGGYAGWSDKLIF
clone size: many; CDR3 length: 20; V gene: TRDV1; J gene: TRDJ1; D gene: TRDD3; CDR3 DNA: TGTGCTCTTGGGGAATCTTCCCCGTACTGGGGGACACCCGGGGGTAATAAACTCATCTTT; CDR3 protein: CALGESSPYWGTPGGNKLIF
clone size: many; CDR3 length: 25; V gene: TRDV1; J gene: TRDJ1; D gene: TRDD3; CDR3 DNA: TGTGCTCTTGGGGATCAACGCCGCTCGGCCTCCTCTCCGTACTGGGGGATACGCCACACCGATAAACTCATCTTT; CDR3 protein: CALGDQRRSASSPYWGIRHTDKLIF
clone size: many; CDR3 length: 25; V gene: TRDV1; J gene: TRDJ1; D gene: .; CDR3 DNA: TGTGCTCTTGGGGAACTCCTTGTTCTCATCCCCTCTCCATGGGGTACTGGTTTTCTTGCCGATAAACTCATCTTT; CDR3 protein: CALGELLVLIPSPWGTGFLADKLIF
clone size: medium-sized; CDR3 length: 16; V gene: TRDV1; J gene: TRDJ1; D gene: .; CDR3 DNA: TGTGCTCTTGGGGACTATCTTGCCTCTCACACCGATAAACTCATCTTT; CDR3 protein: CALGDYLASHTDKLIF
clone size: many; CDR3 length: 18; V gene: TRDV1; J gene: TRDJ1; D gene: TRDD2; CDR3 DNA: TGTGCTCTTGGGGAACTAGGCTTCCTACCATGGGACACCGATAAACTCATCTTT; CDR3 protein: CALGELGFLPWDTDKLIF
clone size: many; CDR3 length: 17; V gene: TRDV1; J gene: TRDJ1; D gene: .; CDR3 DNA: TGTGCTCTTGGCCTGCGGCCCAACCTGAGTTACACCGATAAACTCATCTTT; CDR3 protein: CALGLRPNLSYTDKLIF
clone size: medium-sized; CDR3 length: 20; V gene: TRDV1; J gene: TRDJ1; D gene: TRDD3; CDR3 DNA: TGTGCTCTTGGGTCCCCAACCTTCGACCTTCTGGGGGATATCCTCGATAAACTCATCTTT; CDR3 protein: CALGSPTFDLLGDILDKLIF
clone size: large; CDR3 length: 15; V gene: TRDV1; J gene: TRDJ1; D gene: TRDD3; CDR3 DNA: TGTGCTCTTGGGGAACGAGGGATACACACCGATAAACTCATCTTT; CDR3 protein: CALGERGIHTDKLIF
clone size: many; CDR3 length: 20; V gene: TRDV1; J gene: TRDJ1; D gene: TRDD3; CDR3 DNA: TGTGCTCTTGGGGAACTACCCCTGACCTGGGGGATCTTTGGCACCGATAAACTCATCTTT; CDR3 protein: CALGELPLTWGIFGTDKLIF
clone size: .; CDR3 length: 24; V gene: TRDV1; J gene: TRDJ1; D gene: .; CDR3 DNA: TGTGCTCTTGGGGAACGTATGGGCCACATACGCGGGGTCTGTAACCAGGACGCGTCTGATAAACTCATCTTT; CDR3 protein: CALGERMGHIRGVCNQDASDKLIF
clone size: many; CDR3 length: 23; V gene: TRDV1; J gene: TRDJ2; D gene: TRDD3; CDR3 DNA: TGTGCTCTTGGGGATCCCCCCCTACGTACGGATCTCTGGGGGTTACGGAAGACAGCACAACTTTTCTTT; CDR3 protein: CALGDPPLRTDLWGLRKTAQLFF
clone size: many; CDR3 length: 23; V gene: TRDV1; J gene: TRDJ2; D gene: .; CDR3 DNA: TGTGCTCTTGGGGTTCGACCTTCCTACGTGGGCTGGGGGAATCGGAGGTTGACAGCACAACTCTTCTTT; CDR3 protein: CALGVRPSYVGWGNRRLTAQLFF
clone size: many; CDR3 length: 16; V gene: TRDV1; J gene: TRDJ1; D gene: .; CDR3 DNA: TGTGCTCTTGGGGAACTTCGGGGTCAGGCGGGATATCTACTCATCTTT; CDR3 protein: CALGELRGQAGYLLIF
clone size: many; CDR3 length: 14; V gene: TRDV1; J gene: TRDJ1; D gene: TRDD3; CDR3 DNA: TGTGCTCTTGCTCATGTCGGGGGATACCCAGAACTCATCTTT; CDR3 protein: CALAHVGGYPELIF
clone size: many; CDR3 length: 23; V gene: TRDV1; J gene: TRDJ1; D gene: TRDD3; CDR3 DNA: TGTGCTCTTGGGGAATCTCGCTTCCTACCCATTTACTGGGGGATACGCACCTTAGATAAACTCATCTTT; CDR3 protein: CALGESRFLPIYWGIRTLDKLIF
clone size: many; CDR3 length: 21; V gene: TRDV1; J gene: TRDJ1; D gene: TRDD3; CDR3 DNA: TGTGCTCTTGGGGTAGGCTTCCGTCCCGGGGGAGTACTGGGGGGCAACGATAAACTCATCTTT; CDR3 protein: CALGVGFRPGGVLGGNDKLIF
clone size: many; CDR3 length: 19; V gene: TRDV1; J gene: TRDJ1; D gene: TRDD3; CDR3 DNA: TGTGCTCTTGGGGAAATCCAAGGGGTCTGGGGGACGTCCACCGATAAACTCATCTTT; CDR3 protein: CALGEIQGVWGTSTDKLIF
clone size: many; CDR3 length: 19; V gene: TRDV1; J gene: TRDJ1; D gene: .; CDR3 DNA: TGTGCTCTTGGGGAAGGACGACAAGCGACGAAAGGGGAGTCCGATAAACTCATCTTC; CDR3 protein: CALGEGRQATKGESDKLIF
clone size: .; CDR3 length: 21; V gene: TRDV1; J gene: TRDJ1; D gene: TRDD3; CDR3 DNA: TGTGCTCTTGGGGCAGTACCAATACGACGTACTGGGGCCAAGTACACTGATAAGCTCATCTTT; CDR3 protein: CALGAVPIRRTGAKYTDKLIF